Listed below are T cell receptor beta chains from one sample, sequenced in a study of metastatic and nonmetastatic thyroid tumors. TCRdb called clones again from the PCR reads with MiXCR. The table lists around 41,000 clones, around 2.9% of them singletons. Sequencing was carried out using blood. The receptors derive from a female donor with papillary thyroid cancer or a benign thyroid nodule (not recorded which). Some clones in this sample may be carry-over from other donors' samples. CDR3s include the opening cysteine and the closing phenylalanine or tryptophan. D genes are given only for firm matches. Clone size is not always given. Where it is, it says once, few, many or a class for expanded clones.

cdr3_nt: TGCAGTGCTAGGGGACTAGCGGGCCATCGGCAGTACTTC; cdr3_aa: CSARGLAGHRQYF; clone_size: many; d_call: TRBD2; j_call: TRBJ2-7; v_call: TRBV20-1
cdr3_nt: TGTGCCTGGAGTGTGGAGGGCCAGTATGGCTACACCTTC; cdr3_aa: CAWSVEGQYGYTF; clone_size: medium-sized; d_call: NA; j_call: TRBJ1-2; v_call: TRBV30
cdr3_nt: TGTGCCACCAGCAGAGAAATTGGTGCTGGTGGAAACACCATATATTTT; cdr3_aa: CATSREIGAGGNTIYF; clone_size: NA; d_call: NA; j_call: TRBJ1-3; v_call: TRBV15
cdr3_nt: TGCGCCAGCAGCCTGGGCGAGTTCACCGGGGAGCAGTTTTTT; cdr3_aa: CASSLGEFTGEQFF; clone_size: NA; d_call: NA; j_call: TRBJ2-2; v_call: TRBV12-3/TRBV12-4
cdr3_nt: TGTGCCAGCAGTGAAGGACAGGGTAGCTCCTACGAGCAGTACTTC; cdr3_aa: CASSEGQGSSYEQYF; clone_size: NA; d_call: TRBD1; j_call: TRBJ2-7; v_call: TRBV6-1
cdr3_nt: TGCGCCAGCAGTGAAGAGGGGGGGGCGGGCGAGCAGTACTTC; cdr3_aa: CASSEEGGAGEQYF; clone_size: NA; d_call: NA; j_call: TRBJ2-7; v_call: TRBV6-1
cdr3_nt: TGTGCCAGCAGTGAAGAGGGGTCTTACACTGAAGCTTTCTTT; cdr3_aa: CASSEEGSYTEAFF; clone_size: many; d_call: NA; j_call: TRBJ1-1; v_call: TRBV6-1
cdr3_nt: TGTGCCAGCAGCTTATTCGGTGGGGCAGGGGTGGGCAATCAGCCCCAGCATTTT; cdr3_aa: CASSLFGGAGVGNQPQHF; clone_size: few; d_call: NA; j_call: TRBJ1-5; v_call: TRBV7-8
cdr3_nt: TGTGCCGTCCAGGGGGCTCAGAACACTGAAGCTTTCTTT; cdr3_aa: CAVQGAQNTEAFF; clone_size: many; d_call: TRBD1; j_call: TRBJ1-1; v_call: TRBV19
cdr3_nt: TGTGCCAGCAAAGGACAAGGAACCTCCTACGAGCAGTACTTC; cdr3_aa: CASKGQGTSYEQYF; clone_size: NA; d_call: NA; j_call: TRBJ2-7; v_call: TRBV6-1
cdr3_nt: TGTGCCAGCAGCCCCAGCGAGGTGGCTTACAATGAGCAGCTCTTC; cdr3_aa: CASSPSEVAYNEQLF; clone_size: NA; d_call: NA; j_call: TRBJ2-1; v_call: TRBV7-2
cdr3_nt: TGCAGTGCAGCCTCCGGGACAGGGTTTTCTTTAACCTTC; cdr3_aa: CSAASGTGFSLTF; clone_size: many; d_call: TRBD1; j_call: TRBJ1-2; v_call: TRBV20-1
cdr3_nt: TGCGCCAGCAGCTTCGGACTAGCGGGGACCGGGGAGCTGTTTTTT; cdr3_aa: CASSFGLAGTGELFF; clone_size: medium-sized; d_call: TRBD2; j_call: TRBJ2-2; v_call: TRBV5-1
cdr3_nt: TGTGCCAGCAGTTTACCGCAGATCCGATCCTATGGCTACACCTTC; cdr3_aa: CASSLPQIRSYGYTF; clone_size: many; d_call: NA; j_call: TRBJ1-2; v_call: TRBV28
cdr3_nt: TGTGCCACCAGCAGCGGTTCGACAGGGGGCAAGTACGAGCAGTACTTC; cdr3_aa: CATSSGSTGGKYEQYF; clone_size: many; d_call: TRBD1; j_call: TRBJ2-7; v_call: TRBV15
cdr3_nt: TGTGCCAGCAGCCCCACCACTGGGGCCAACGTCCTGACTTTC; cdr3_aa: CASSPTTGANVLTF; clone_size: many; d_call: NA; j_call: TRBJ2-6; v_call: TRBV9
cdr3_nt: TGTGCCAGCAGTGAAGAGGGATTTAAAGGGAGGCCCTATGGCTACACCTTC; cdr3_aa: CASSEEGFKGRPYGYTF; clone_size: few; d_call: NA; j_call: TRBJ1-2; v_call: TRBV6-4
cdr3_nt: TGTGCCAGCAGTTTTGTAGGCCACCTCTCCTACAATGAGCAGTTCTTC; cdr3_aa: CASSFVGHLSYNEQFF; clone_size: many; d_call: NA; j_call: TRBJ2-1; v_call: TRBV28
cdr3_nt: TGCGCCAGCAGTAGCGGGCAGAACACCGGGGAGCTGTTTTTT; cdr3_aa: CASSSGQNTGELFF; clone_size: NA; d_call: TRBD2; j_call: TRBJ2-2; v_call: TRBV5-1
cdr3_nt: TGTGCCAGCAGTTTGGGACAGGGTTTTAAGCCCCAGCATTTT; cdr3_aa: CASSLGQGFKPQHF; clone_size: few; d_call: TRBD1; j_call: TRBJ1-5; v_call: TRBV12-3/TRBV12-4